Shown below are 30 T cell receptor beta chains from a single sample sequenced in a study of CD8 T cells in ankylosing spondylitis. TCRdb re-analysed the 5' RACE reads in MiXCR, keeping a single row per CDR3 protein. The table shows 200,000 to 300,000 distinct CDR3 sequences, with roughly 25% occurring only once. Sequenced input: blood, either unsorted or a sorted T cell fraction (not recorded which). Every receptor here comes from a male donor with ankylosing spondylitis or in good health (not recorded which).

This clonotype was seen many times. The chain recombines TRBV4-1 with TRBJ2-1, with 9 bases that match TRBD1. V lost 2 bases to trimming and J lost 9 bases; unmatched junction nucleotides: 8. The CDR3 is 15 amino acids. Germline CDR1 MGHRA, CDR2 YSYEKL. The CDR3: CASSQPGQGSGEQFF. CDR3 DNA sequence: TGCGCCAGCAGCCAACCGGGACAGGGAAGTGGTGAGCAGTTCTTC.

This chain links TRBV6-1 with TRBJ2-2; possible D gene TRBD1, 5 bases. This CDR3 comprises 15 residues. V shed 6 bases and J shed 0 bases, with 11 bases lying between them. Germline loops: CDR1 MNHNS, CDR2 SASEGT. The CDR3 spells CASSKGLANTGELFF. The DNA for the CDR3 is TGTGCCAGCAGCAAGGGGCTCGCGAACACCGGGGAGCTGTTTTTT.

This clonotype has just a few counts. This chain connects TRBV12-3 or TRBV12-4 to TRBJ1-1; TRBD1 matches at 7 bases. There are 14 residues in the CDR3. After removal of 6 bases from V and 0 bases from J, the junction contained 4 bases not matched to a gene. The CDR3 DNA sequence: TGTGCCAGCAGACTGACAGGGCTGAACACTGAAGCTTTCTTT. Protein product: CASRLTGLNTEAFF.

This clonotype has at least ten counts. A junction end diverges from the germline sequence, so it may reflect a read error. This sequence joins TRBV7-3 and TRBJ2-1; tentative D call: TRBD1 (6 bases). The germline CDR1 and CDR2 sequences are SGHTA and FQGTGA. CDR3 length equals 14 residues. The CDR3 nucleotides read TGTGCCAGCAGTTTAACAGGGACCTACAATGAGCAGTTCTTC. Protein sequence: CASSLTGTYNEQFF.

There are a few counts of this clonotype. V and J are TRBV7-9 and TRBJ2-3; tentative D call: TRBD2 (7 bases). The germline V and J ends were trimmed by 6 bases and 1 base, with 14 bases remaining between them. The V gene's germline CDR1 is SEHNR and CDR2 FQNEAQ (reference sequence). The CDR3 is 15 residues long. The CDR3 nucleotides read TGTGCCAGCAGAACGGGGGGCGGTCGCACAGATACGCAGTATTTT. Encoded protein: CASRTGGGRTDTQYF. The full variable domain, rest sourced from reference TRBV7-9 and TRBJ2-3, is DTGVSQNPRHKITKRGQNVTFRCDPISEHNRLYWYRQTLGQGPEFLTYFQNEAQLEKSRLLSDRFSAERPKGSFSTLEIQRTEQGDSAMYLCASRTGGGRTDTQYFGPGTRLTVL.

The sample holds a few counts of this clonotype. This chain links TRBV12-3 or TRBV12-4 with TRBJ1-1; a possible D gene is TRBD1 (5 bases). Trimming stripped 5 bases from V and 11 bases from J, with 21 bases between. The CDR3 contains 14 residues. The CDR3 DNA reads TGTGCCAGCAGTCTATTGGGGGTGACAGTTTCGGCTTTCTTT. This codes for CASSLLGVTVSAFF.

There are many counts of this clonotype. The chain joins TRBV20-1 to TRBJ2-7; the D gene is possibly TRBD1 (5 bases). Germline-derived CDR1 and CDR2 are DFQATT and SNEGSKA (reference sequence). Trimming took 1 base from V and 0 from J, leaving 10 bases between them. The CDR3 loop spans 14 amino acids. The CDR3 is CSARGGRASYEQYF. CDR3 nucleotides: TGCAGTGCTAGAGGGGGCAGGGCCTCCTACGAGCAGTACTTC.

In DNA form, the CDR3 reads TGCAGTGCTAGATTAGTGGGGCAGCCTAATGAAAAACTGTTTTTT. Translation gives CSARLVGQPNEKLFF. The rearrangement links TRBV20-1 to TRBJ1-4; D possibly corresponds to TRBD1 (5 bases). The CDR3 has 15 amino acids. Germline CDR1 is DFQATT and CDR2 is SNEGSKA (reference sequence). The V gene lost 2 bases and the J gene lost 3 bases, with 13 bases spanning the gap.

This clonotype came up a few times. The rearrangement joins TRBV12-3 or TRBV12-4 to TRBJ2-3, with 7 bases fitting TRBD2. The CDR3 totals 13 residues. Unmatched junction bases numbered 3, after V lost 6 bases and J lost 3 bases. The CDR3 sequence: CASSRDYTDTQYF. In nucleotides, the CDR3 is TGTGCCAGCAGCCGGGACTATACAGATACGCAGTATTTT.

This clonotype was picked up many times. This sequence joins TRBV20-1 and TRBJ2-3; D perhaps matches TRBD1 (7 bases). Germline CDR1 and CDR2: DFQATT and SNEGSKA (reference sequence). The CDR3 is 15 residues long. Trimming took off 0 bases at V and 4 bases at J, with 14 bases between the two ends. This chain's CDR3 is CSARDLGGGADTQYF. The DNA of the CDR3 is TGCAGTGCTAGAGATCTAGGAGGGGGCGCAGATACGCAGTATTTT.

This clonotype was counted ten times or more. This chain connects TRBV4-2 to TRBJ2-5; 9 bases line up with TRBD2. The CDR3 totals 15 residues. With V trimmed by 4 bases and J by 0 bases, 3 bases remained unmatched. Germline V gene data show CDR1 as LGHNA and CDR2 as YNFKEQ. DNA for the CDR3: TGTGCCAGCAGCCTGCGGGGGGGCGACCAAGAGACCCAGTACTTC. Translation: CASSLRGGDQETQYF.

This clonotype has at least ten counts. The gene calls are TRBV20-1 and TRBJ1-2; 8 bases fit TRBD1. Germline-derived CDR1 and CDR2 are DFQATT and SNEGSKA (reference sequence). J gave up 5 bases and V 5 bases, and 4 bases lay outside the gene matches. The CDR3 loop spans 12 amino acids. The CDR3 bases are TGCAGTGCTTGGGACAGGCGATATGGCTACACCTTC. This encodes CSAWDRRYGYTF.

This clonotype has a count of ten or more. The chain recombines TRBV3-1 with TRBJ2-2; D gene unclear. Germline assignment: CDR1 LGHDT and CDR2 YNNKEL (reference sequence). CDR3 size: 14 residues. V lost 4 bases and J 1 base, leaving 7 bases between the germline ends. CDR3 protein: CASSLKQNTGELFF. For the CDR3, the DNA is TGTGCCAGCAGCCTCAAGCAGAACACCGGGGAGCTGTTTTTT.

Ten or more counts support this clonotype. The gene calls are TRBV20-1 and TRBJ2-3, with a possible D match to TRBD1 (5 bases). The CDR3 contains 12 residues. Germline loops: CDR1 DFQATT, CDR2 SNEGSKA (reference sequence). V was shortened by 6 bases and J by 6 bases, with 13 bases between the two germline ends. Here the CDR3 reads CSADRTGDTQYF. The CDR3 DNA reads TGCAGTGCCGACAGAACCGGGGATACGCAGTATTTT.

This clonotype came up a few times. CDR3 amino acids: CASRTQGGRMFF. CDR3 nucleotides: TGTGCCAGCAGGACCCAGGGGGGGAGAATGTTTTTT. This rearrangement joins TRBV12-3 or TRBV12-4 to TRBJ2-2, with D perhaps TRBD1 or TRBD2 (7 bases each). V was clipped by 6 bases and J by 15 bases, with 17 bases between them. The CDR3 runs to 12 residues.

The gene calls are TRBV29-1 and TRBJ2-1; no clear D. The CDR3 spans 11 residues. Between the trimmed V and J ends, which lost 2 bases and 7 bases, there was a span of 6 bases. CDR1 and CDR2 (germline): SQVTM, ANQGSEA. The CDR3 sequence: CSVESGNEQFF. CDR3 nucleotide sequence: TGCAGCGTTGAAAGTGGGAATGAGCAGTTCTTC.

The chain uses TRBV10-3 and TRBJ2-3; 12 bases match TRBD1. In germline, CDR1 is ENHRY, CDR2 SYGVKD. V shed 4 bases, J shed 3 bases, and the junction held 2 bases outside the gene matches. The CDR3 is made up of 15 amino acids. The DNA of the CDR3 is TGTGCCATCAGTGGGGGACAGGGGGCAACAGATACGCAGTATTTT. Residues: CAISGGQGATDTQYF.

This clonotype has ten or more counts. The J gene is TRBJ2-3, the V gene TRBV20-1; 7 bases map to TRBD2. This CDR3 comprises 17 residues. The junction had 10 bases not matched to a gene; V was cut back by 0 bases and J by 1 base. Germline values: CDR1 DFQATT, CDR2 SNEGSKA (reference sequence). CDR3 sequence: CSARDPSRGGGTDTQYF. Written as DNA, the CDR3 is TGCAGTGCTAGAGATCCCTCCCGGGGAGGGGGCACAGATACGCAGTATTTT.

This CDR3 is CASSHYRGRINEQFF. For the CDR3, the DNA is TGTGCCAGCAGTCACTACAGGGGGCGAATCAATGAGCAGTTCTTC. The V gene is TRBV28, the J gene TRBJ2-1; 9 bases align to TRBD1. This CDR3 region has 15 residues. Germline CDR1 MDHEN, CDR2 SYDVKM. Germline trimming cut 5 bases from V and 6 bases from J; bases unmatched to any gene: 8.

The chain has TRBV4-1 and TRBJ2-1; D perhaps matches TRBD2 (6 bases). The V end lost 4 bases, the J end lost 6 bases, and 10 bases lay between the germline ends. This CDR3 contains 13 residues. Germline loops: CDR1 MGHRA, CDR2 YSYEKL. This CDR3 is CASSPGLINEQFF. DNA for the CDR3: TGCGCCAGCAGCCCCGGACTAATCAATGAGCAGTTCTTC.

The table lists this clonotype with a count of one. The rearrangement joins TRBV20-1 to TRBJ2-3, with D perhaps TRBD2 (6 bases). Between the trimmed V and J ends, which lost 6 bases and 2 bases, there was a span of 12 bases. This CDR3 region has 13 residues. CDR1 is DFQATT and CDR2 is SNEGSKA in the germline V gene (reference sequence). This CDR3 reads CSAETSITDTQYF. In nucleotides, the CDR3 is TGCAGTGCAGAAACTAGCATCACAGATACGCAGTATTTT.

The chain couples TRBV20-1 to TRBJ2-5, with D tentatively TRBD2 (6 bases). The CDR3 covers 15 residues. The germline V gene encodes CDR1 DFQATT and CDR2 SNEGSKA (reference sequence). This CDR3 reads CRLGSTSGVQETQYF. In DNA form, the CDR3 reads TGCAGGCTCGGCTCTACCTCGGGGGTCCAAGAGACCCAGTACTTC.

This chain links TRBV7-2 with TRBJ2-1; D possibly corresponds to TRBD1 (6 bases). The germline V and J ends were trimmed by 0 bases and 5 bases, with 14 bases remaining between them. This CDR3 spans 16 amino acids. Germline CDR1 reads SGHTA; CDR2 reads FQGNSA. The CDR3 region is CASSLAAYRVNNEQFF. The CDR3 DNA follows: TGTGCCAGCAGCTTAGCGGCTTACAGGGTAAACAATGAGCAGTTCTTC.

This clonotype was counted only a few times. This rearrangement joins TRBV12-3 or TRBV12-4 to TRBJ1-2; 9 bases match TRBD1. The V segment lost 5 bases and the J segment 4 bases; nucleotides outside the gene matches: 8. There are 15 residues in the CDR3. In DNA, the CDR3 is TGTGCCAGCAGTCCATACAGGGGGCGCGGCTATGGCTACACCTTC. Translating it yields CASSPYRGRGYGYTF.

The chain links TRBV20-1 to TRBJ2-7; D not resolved. CDR1 is DFQATT and CDR2 is SNEGSKA in the germline V gene (reference sequence). Trimming cost V 0 bases and J 0 bases, with 9 bases left between them. The CDR3 sequence is 14 residues long. CDR3 in amino acids: CSARDFTNSYEQYF. As DNA, the CDR3 is TGCAGTGCTAGAGATTTCACGAACTCCTACGAGCAGTACTTC.

This chain joins TRBV27 and TRBJ2-5, with 7 bases lining up with TRBD1. Germline CDR1 MNHEY, CDR2 SMNVEV (reference sequence). The CDR3 length is 14 residues. The J segment lost 5 bases and the V segment lost 0 bases, leaving 3 bases of the junction unmatched. CDR3 bases: TGTGCCAGCAGTTTATCTTACAGGGGCGAGACCCAGTACTTC. Amino acid sequence: CASSLSYRGETQYF.

This clonotype was seen repeatedly, ten times or more. The CDR3 nucleotides are TGTGCCAGCAGTCTGGCCCCGCGGGGGAGCACAGATACGCAGTATTTT. It encodes CASSLAPRGSTDTQYF. The gene calls are TRBV12-3 or TRBV12-4 and TRBJ2-3; 7 bases are shared with TRBD2. CDR3 length: 16 amino acids. Trimming cost V 5 bases and J 0 bases; bases outside gene matches: 8.

In its sample, this clonotype was seen a few times. The rearrangement uses TRBV29-1 and TRBJ2-5; D ambiguous. Germline V gene lookup returns CDR1 SQVTM and CDR2 ANQGSEA. V was trimmed by 3 bases and J by 5 bases, leaving 7 bases between them. The CDR3 extends over 11 amino acids. The DNA of the CDR3 is TGCAGCGTTGATGACCCGGAGACCCAGTACTTC. Amino acids: CSVDDPETQYF. Full variable domain (remainder filled in from reference TRBV29-1 and TRBJ2-5): SAVISQKPSRDICQRGTSLTIQCQVDSQVTMMFWYRQQPGQSLTLIATANQGSEATYESGFVIDKFPISRPNLTFSTLTVSNMSPEDSSIYLCSVDDPETQYFGPGTRLLVL.

The chain has TRBV27 and TRBJ2-1, with D perhaps TRBD1 (5 bases). The V gene's germline CDR1 is MNHEY and CDR2 SMNVEV (reference sequence). The CDR3 is 15 amino acids. Trimming stripped 5 bases from V and 7 bases from J, with 18 bases between. This CDR3 reads CASSGLRQGLNEQFF. For the CDR3, the DNA is TGTGCCAGCAGTGGTTTACGGCAGGGTCTGAATGAGCAGTTCTTC.

This clonotype was seen a few times. The chain carries TRBV20-1 and TRBJ2-3; 8 nucleotides match TRBD2. The ends lost 5 bases at V and 5 bases at J; junction bases unmatched: 6. This CDR3 has 13 amino acids. Germline assignment: CDR1 DFQATT and CDR2 SNEGSKA (reference sequence). CDR3 loop: CSAYSGAGDTQYF. In DNA form, the CDR3 reads TGCAGTGCTTATAGCGGGGCGGGAGATACGCAGTATTTT.